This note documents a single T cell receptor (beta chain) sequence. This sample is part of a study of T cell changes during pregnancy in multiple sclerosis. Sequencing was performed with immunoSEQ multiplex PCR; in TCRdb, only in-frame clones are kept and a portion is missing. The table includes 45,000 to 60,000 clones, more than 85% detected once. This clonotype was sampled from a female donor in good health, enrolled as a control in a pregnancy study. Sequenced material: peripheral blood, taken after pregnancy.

CDR3 sequence (DNA): TGTGCCACCAGCAGAGGTTCGAGCGGGGAGACCCAGTACTTC. It encodes CATSRGSSGETQYF. The chain couples TRBV15 to TRBJ2-5, with D possibly being TRBD2 (6 bases). CDR3 length: 14 amino acids. V was trimmed by 1 base and J by 5 bases, leaving 11 bases between them. Germline V gene data show CDR1 as LNHNV and CDR2 as YYDKDF (reference sequence). Based on the CDR3 plus reference TRBV15 and TRBJ2-5, the full variable domain is DAMVIQNPRYQVTQFGKPVTLSCSQTLNHNVMYWYQQKSSQAPKLLFHYYDKDFNNEADTPDNFQSRRPNTSFCFLDIRSPGLGDTAMYLCATSRGSSGETQYFGPGTRLLVL.